This T cell receptor beta chain comes out of a study of T cell repertoires in cytomegalovirus infection. Whole-study context: Public TCR beta signatures marked donors with CMV infection and the matching HLA. Findings and limits, study-wide: Ex vivo, HLA-C-restricted CMV-specific TCR beta clonotypes prevailed over the rest of the response.

V was trimmed by 5 bases and J by 9 bases, leaving 25 bases between them. The CDR3 runs 16 residues. Per the germline V gene, CDR1 is SEHNR and CDR2 is FQNEAQ (reference sequence). TCRdb itself ran the reads through MiXCR, one entry per CDR3 protein. The sample holds roughly 500,000 distinct CDR3 sequences; about 17% are singletons and the top ten take around 25%. In this sample, this clonotype turned up many times. Antigen specificity is unknown. The TCR originated in a human donor in good health (CMV status not recorded). Some clones in this sample may be carry-over from other donors' samples. The chain combines TRBV7-9 with TRBJ2-5; D is uncertain. Specimen: CD8+ T cells from PBMCs. CDR3 sequence reads: CASSAVNSLQETAQYF. The CDR3 nucleotides are TGTGCCAGCAGCGCCGTAAATTCCCTCCAAGAGACCGCCCAGTACTTC.